The clone carrying this T cell receptor (beta chain) was recorded a few times. These data originate in a study of identical twins. TCRdb re-analysed the 5' RACE reads in MiXCR, keeping a single row per CDR3 protein. The sample shows roughly 700,000 distinct CDR3 sequences, more than 6.5% of them seen only once. Everyone who gave samples was a healthy Caucasian. These same data were also listed under a study on yellow fever vaccine responses in identical twins.

Sequenced sample: PBMCs. The receptor was derived from a woman aged 18-29 years in good health.

The chain's CDR3 is CSVVSGQSKNIQYF. DNA for the CDR3: TGCAGCGTTGTCAGCGGACAGAGCAAAAACATTCAGTACTTC. The chain combines TRBV29-1 with TRBJ2-4, with D possibly TRBD1 on 6 matching bases. The CDR3 has 14 amino acids. Trimming took 4 bases from V and 3 from J, leaving 13 bases between them. Germline-derived CDR1 and CDR2 are SQVTM and ANQGSEA.